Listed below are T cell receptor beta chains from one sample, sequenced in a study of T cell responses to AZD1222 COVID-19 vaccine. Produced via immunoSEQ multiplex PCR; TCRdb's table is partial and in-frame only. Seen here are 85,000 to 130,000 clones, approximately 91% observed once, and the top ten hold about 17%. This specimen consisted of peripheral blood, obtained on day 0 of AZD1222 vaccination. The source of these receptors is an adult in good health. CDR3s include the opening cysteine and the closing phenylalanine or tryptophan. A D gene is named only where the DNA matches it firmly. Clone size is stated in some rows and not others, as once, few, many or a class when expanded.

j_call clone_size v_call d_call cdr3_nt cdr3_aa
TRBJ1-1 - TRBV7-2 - TGTGCCAGCAGCTTGGGACCCTTGGGCACTGAAGCTTTCTTT CASSLGPLGTEAFF
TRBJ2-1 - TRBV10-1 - TGCGCCAGCAGTGCTGGCGGGGGCCCCTCCTACAATGAGCAGTTCTTC CASSAGGGPSYNEQFF
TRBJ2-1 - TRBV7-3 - TGTGCCAGCAGCCTCCGGTCAACTAGGAGCTCCTACAATGAGCAGTTCTTC CASSLRSTRSSYNEQFF
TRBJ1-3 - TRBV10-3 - TGTGCCATCAGTGAGTCGTCCGCGATCTCTGGAAACACCATATATTTT CAISESSAISGNTIYF
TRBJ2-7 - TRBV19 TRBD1 TGTGCCAGTAGTGTGGGACAGGGAGGATACGAGCAGTACTTC CASSVGQGGYEQYF
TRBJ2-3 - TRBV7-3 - TGTGCCAGCCTTGGAGCAGATACGCAGTATTTT CASLGADTQYF
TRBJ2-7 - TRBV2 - TGTGCCAGCAGTGAAGGCCGCTACGAGCAGTACTTC CASSEGRYEQYF
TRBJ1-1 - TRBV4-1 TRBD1 TGCGCCAGCAGCCAATCGGGACAGGGGGCGGAAGCTTTCTTT CASSQSGQGAEAFF
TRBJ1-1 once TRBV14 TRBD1 TGTGCCAGCAGCCAAGTAGGGGGCTGGACTGAAGCTTTCTTT CASSQVGGWTEAFF
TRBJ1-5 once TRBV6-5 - TGTGCCAGCAGGGGGGGCCTAAATCAGCCCCAGCATTTT CASRGGLNQPQHF
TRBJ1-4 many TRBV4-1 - TGCGCCAGCAAACAACGAGGGGGTCGGGAGGAAAAACTGTTTTTT CASKQRGGREEKLFF
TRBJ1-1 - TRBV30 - TGTGCCTGTGGGACATTTAACACTGAAGCTTTCTTT CACGTFNTEAFF
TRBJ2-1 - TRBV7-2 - TGTGCCAGCAGCTTGGTTTGGAAAAATGAGCAGTTCTTC CASSLVWKNEQFF
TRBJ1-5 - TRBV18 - TGTGCCAGCTCACCAACTAGCGGGAGTAGCAATCAGCCCCAGCATTTT CASSPTSGSSNQPQHF
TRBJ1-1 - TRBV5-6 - TGTGCCAGCAGTAGGACAAGCACTGAAGCTTTCTTT CASSRTSTEAFF
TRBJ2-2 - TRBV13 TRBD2 TGTGCCAGCACTAAGGGCTGGCGGGGGGGCCTCCCCGGGGAGCTGTTTTTT CASTKGWRGGLPGELFF
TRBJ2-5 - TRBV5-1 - TGCGCCAGCAGCTTGGGGTTGGGGGAAACGACCTTGTACTTC CASSLGLGETTLYF
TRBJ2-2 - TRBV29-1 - TGCAGCGTTGAAGGGCTAGTGGGGGCCTACGGGCTGTTTTTT CSVEGLVGAYGLFF
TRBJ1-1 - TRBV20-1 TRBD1 TGCAGTGCCAGGACAGGGGTTGTGGCTTTCTTT CSARTGVVAFF
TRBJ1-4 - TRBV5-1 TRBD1 TGCGCCAGCAGTTCCGGGACAGGGGGCGAAAAACTGTTTTTT CASSSGTGGEKLFF
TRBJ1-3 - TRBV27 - TGTGCCAGCAGGTTGACAGCCACCCACTCTGGAAACACCATATATTTT CASRLTATHSGNTIYF
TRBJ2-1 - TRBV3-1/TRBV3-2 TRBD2 TGTGCCAGCAGCCAAGATGCTGGTAGCGGGGGTATTGAGCAGTTCTTC CASSQDAGSGGIEQFF
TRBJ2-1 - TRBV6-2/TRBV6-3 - TGTGCCAGCAGTCGTCCTAGTGGGGGGGCAGTGGACAATGAGCAGTTCTTC CASSRPSGGAVDNEQFF
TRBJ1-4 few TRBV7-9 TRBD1 TGTGCCAGCAGCGAGAGCGGGACAGGGCATGAAAAACTGTTTTTT CASSESGTGHEKLFF
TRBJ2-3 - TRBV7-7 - TGTGCCAGCAGCTTAGGGTGGGGGGCCACAGATACGCAGTATTTT CASSLGWGATDTQYF
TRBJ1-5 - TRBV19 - TGTGCCAGTAGTATATGGGCAGTCAATCAGCCCCAGCATTTT CASSIWAVNQPQHF
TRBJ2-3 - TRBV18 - TGTGCCAGCTCACCATCTGGGGATTATTTGGATACGCAGTATTTT CASSPSGDYLDTQYF
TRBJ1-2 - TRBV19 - TGTGCCAGTAGAGAGGAGAGGGGATATGGCTACACCTTC CASREERGYGYTF
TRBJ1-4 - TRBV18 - TGTGCCAGCTCACCACTGGAGATCCGGGACACTCTAGAAAAACTGTTTTTT CASSPLEIRDTLEKLFF
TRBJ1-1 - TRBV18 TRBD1 TGTGCCAGCTCACCCTTGACAGGGGGGGAGAACACTGAAGCTTTCTTT CASSPLTGGENTEAFF
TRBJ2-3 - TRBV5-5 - TGTGCCAGCAGCTTGATCCGGGGGGCCGCAGATACGCAGTATTTT CASSLIRGAADTQYF
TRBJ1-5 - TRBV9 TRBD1 TGTGCCAGCAGCGTTGGGACAGGGAGAAATCAGCCCCAGCATTTT CASSVGTGRNQPQHF
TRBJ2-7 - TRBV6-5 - TGTGCCGCCCTCGCGACAGTTACCTACGAGCAGTACTTC CAALATVTYEQYF
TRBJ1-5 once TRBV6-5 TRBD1 TGTGCCAGCAGTTCAGGGGGCGACAATCAGCCCCAGCATTTT CASSSGGDNQPQHF
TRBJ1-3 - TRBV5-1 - TGCGCCAGCAGCTTCAGGGGCTTTAGCTCTGGAAACACCATATATTTT CASSFRGFSSGNTIYF
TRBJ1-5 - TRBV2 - TGTGCCAGCAGTGGTTACGACACGGGAGGGAGTCAGCCCCAGCATTTT CASSGYDTGGSQPQHF
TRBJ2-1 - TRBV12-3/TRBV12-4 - TGTGCCAGTTTACCAGGGGACGGCAATGAGCAGTTCTTC CASLPGDGNEQFF
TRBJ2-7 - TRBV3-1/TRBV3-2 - TGTGCCAGCAGCCAAGACCACAGGGTGGGCGAGCAGTACTTC CASSQDHRVGEQYF
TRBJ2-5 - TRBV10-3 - TGTGCCATCAGCGGGGGTCAGGGCATCCAAGAGACCCAGTACTTC CAISGGQGIQETQYF
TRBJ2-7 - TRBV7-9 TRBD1 TGTGCCAGCAGCCGCCGCCGGGACAGGGGTTCCTACGAGCAGTACTTC CASSRRRDRGSYEQYF
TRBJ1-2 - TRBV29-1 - TGCAGCGTTGACCCAGAGGCCTATGGCTACACCTTC CSVDPEAYGYTF
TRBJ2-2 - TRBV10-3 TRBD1 TGTGCCATCAGTATACGCGGGACAGGGGAAGCCGGGGAGCTGTTTTTT CAISIRGTGEAGELFF
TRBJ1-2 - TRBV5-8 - TGTGCCAGCAGCTTGTACACAGGGAAAAGGGACTACACCTTC CASSLYTGKRDYTF
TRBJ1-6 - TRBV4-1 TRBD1 TGCGCCAGCAGCCCTCCGGGACAGGGATCCTCACCCCTCCACTTT CASSPPGQGSSPLHF
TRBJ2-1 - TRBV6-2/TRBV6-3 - TGTGCCAGCAGTTACCTCGATGAGCAGTTCTTC CASSYLDEQFF
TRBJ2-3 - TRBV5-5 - TGTGCCAGCAGCTTGGAGTGGCCCAGGGGAGATACGCAGTATTTT CASSLEWPRGDTQYF
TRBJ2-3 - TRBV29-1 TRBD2 TGCAGCGCCGGGACTAGGGTGGCAGATACGCAGTATTTT CSAGTRVADTQYF
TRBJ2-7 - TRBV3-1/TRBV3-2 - TGTGCCAGCAGCCAAGGGACCGCCGGGCGCGAGCAGTACTTC CASSQGTAGREQYF
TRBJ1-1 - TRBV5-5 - TGTGCCAGCAGCTTGGGATCGAACACTGAAGCTTTCTTT CASSLGSNTEAFF
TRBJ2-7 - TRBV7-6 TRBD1 TGTGCCAGCAGCTCTCTGGACGGGACAGGTTACGAGCAGTACTTC CASSSLDGTGYEQYF
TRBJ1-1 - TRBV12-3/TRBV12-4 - TGTGCCAGCAGTTTTGGGCCGGGGACTGAAGCTTTCTTT CASSFGPGTEAFF
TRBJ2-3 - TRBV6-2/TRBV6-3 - TGTGCCAGCAGTTACGAGTGGGGGGCCACAGATACGCAGTATTTT CASSYEWGATDTQYF
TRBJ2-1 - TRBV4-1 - TGCGCCAGCAGCCATCTCCGTGGGGACAATGAGCAGTTCTTC CASSHLRGDNEQFF
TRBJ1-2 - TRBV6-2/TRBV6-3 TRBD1 TGTGCCAGCAGTGGCGACAGGGCCCCCGGGGATGGCTACACCTTC CASSGDRAPGDGYTF
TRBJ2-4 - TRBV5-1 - TGCGCCAGCAGCTTGGGAGAGCTGGCCAAAAACATTCAGTACTTC CASSLGELAKNIQYF